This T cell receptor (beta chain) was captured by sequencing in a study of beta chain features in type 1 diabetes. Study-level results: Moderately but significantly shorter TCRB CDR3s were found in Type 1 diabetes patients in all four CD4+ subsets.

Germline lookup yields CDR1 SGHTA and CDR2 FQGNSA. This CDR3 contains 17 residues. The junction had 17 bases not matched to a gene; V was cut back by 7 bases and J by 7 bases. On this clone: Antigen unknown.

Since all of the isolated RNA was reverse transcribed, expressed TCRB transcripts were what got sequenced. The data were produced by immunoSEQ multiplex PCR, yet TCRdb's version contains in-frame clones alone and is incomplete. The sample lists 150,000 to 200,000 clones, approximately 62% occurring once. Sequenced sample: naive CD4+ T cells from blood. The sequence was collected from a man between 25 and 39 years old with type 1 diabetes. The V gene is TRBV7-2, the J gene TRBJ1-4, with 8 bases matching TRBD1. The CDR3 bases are TGTGCCAGCACCTCAATCGCCGACAGGGGAATGAGTGAAAAACTGTTTTTT. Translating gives CASTSIADRGMSEKLFF.